This T cell receptor beta chain was identified in a study of cytomegalovirus exposure and HLA in healthy donors listed by TCRdb under 2017. Background for the entire study: According to an earlier analysis of 550 to 750 of the donors, some 180 million T cells yielded 95 million to 140 million unique TCR beta sequences and around 280 Gb of sequence data. Both class I and class II loci were covered by HLA typing, at four-digit resolution. The number of typed donors differed by locus: roughly 629-630 for A, B, C, DRB1 and DQB1; 522 for DQA1; 606 for DPA1; and 400 to 480 for DPB1. The T cell repertoires of under 700 subjects were profiled by immunosequencing and related to cytomegalovirus serostatus. To predict cytomegalovirus infection status, the study combined high-throughput TCR immunosequencing, statistical association of individual TCRs with disease status, and machine learning. All discovery cohort repertoires had been generated using a single sequencing platform. Rather than using new phenotypic data, the later analysis identified candidate immune exposures from TCR beta sequences and from how often those sequences occurred across donors. Among the roughly 410 genotyped donors, around 81% belonged to the genetic ancestry cluster associated with self-reported Caucasian donors. Four or five DR-DQ haplotypes were handled as single units for association and clustering, since linkage in the cohort was strong. To decide whether each TCR beta V gene segment behaved as functional or pseudogenic, an earlier analysis of approximately 600 of the donors relied on high-throughput TCR beta sequencing. The study aimed to test whether cataloging public T cell receptors could reveal signatures of past pathogen exposure. A later analysis re-analyzed previously published TCR beta repertoires from 666 donors and added high-resolution HLA genotyping to study TCR occurrence patterns. Roughly 300 gigabases of sequencing data and 70 million to 85 million unique TCR sequences were included in an early release covering 500 to 750 HLA-typed donors. Along with the approximately 600-subject first cohort, a separate validation cohort of around 120 different subjects was used. Alongside the repertoire data, information on donor age, sex, ethnicity and CMV serostatus was compiled. Among around 400 genotyped donors of the cohort, an average of around 240,000 unique TCR beta nucleotide sequences were sequenced per donor, around 18% of them non-productive. In a later genetic analysis, genome-wide SNP genotypes for about 55% of the roughly 700 donors were used, and that subset was treated as a discovery cohort. What the authors observed across the whole study: In an earlier analysis of 587 of the donors, most TCR beta V segments appeared in productive rearrangements about 90% or about 30% of the time, broadly matching IMGT annotations. Because counts were too low, seventeen rarely observed V segments, including chromosome 9 orphons, were excluded from the earlier analysis of about 500 of the donors. The classifier was reported to diagnose cytomegalovirus status with high specificity and sensitivity in both the original and validation cohorts. When HLA alleles, especially DR and DQ, strongly co-occurred, attributing TCR associations to individual alleles was difficult. Linkage disequilibrium might explain the correlated functional status among segregating V segments, but an unknown experimental factor could not be ruled out. Some IMGT-functional V segments, including TRBV6-2 and TRBV6-3, could not be told apart with the 87-base-pair reads, so those segments were excluded. Most CMV-associated TCR beta chains appeared to be HLA-restricted in a later analysis, and the HLA associations seemed to be driven largely by CMV exposure. A later analysis reported that several top co-occurrence clusters appeared linked to parvovirus B19, influenza, CMV and Epstein-Barr virus. A further reported finding was that TCR beta sequences accurately predicted the HLA-A and HLA-B alleles for most subjects in the first cohort. The cohort was sequenced for TCR beta chains only, and without alpha or paired-chain data the features that could be detected were limited. The authors suggested that the approach could potentially be extended to other disease states and immunological phenotypes. While some public TCRs were present in many individuals, most TCR sequences turned up only very rarely across donors. Compared with the approximately 670-donor mean, donors in an Asian-associated ancestry cluster had fewer N-insertions in productive TCRs, according to a later genetic analysis. Because HLA typing was missing for some donors at each locus, association tests included only the typed subset. CMV serostatus was the only immune exposure information available for the cohort. A cluster of highly shared sequence variants was judged likely to be a technical artifact of the sequencing pipeline. The presence/absence analyses assumed that sequencing depth was roughly uniform across donors, and that assumption may not be true. In a later analysis, TCR association rates were found to vary across HLA loci, with the most associated TCRs seen for DRB1 alleles and the fewest for HLA-C alleles. A later genetic analysis associated a missense DCLRE1C variant with V-gene and J-gene trimming of TCR beta chains, and an independent cohort replicated the association. A total of 150 or so TCR beta chains were listed by the study as associated with cytomegalovirus. Compared with equally common non-associated chains, HLA-associated TCR beta chains in a later analysis were more clonally expanded and had lower generation probabilities. In vitro tests confirmed that a few of the cytomegalovirus-associated TCR beta chains recognize cytomegalovirus antigens. At a false discovery rate of 0.05, a later analysis linked about 17,000 TCR beta sequences to specific HLA alleles.

On this clone: The specificity of this receptor is unknown. No clone much larger than this one lies a single base away; base qualities are absent.

The cohort comprised under 700 healthy bone marrow donors. Cohort members were all nominally healthy when sampled, although unrecorded immune exposures were likely present. The donor tested CMV seropositive and was one of the 289 seropositive cohort members. A peripheral blood sample was collected from each donor, and TCR beta sequencing was performed on peripheral blood mononuclear cells. The Qiagen DNeasy Blood Extraction Kit was used to extract genomic DNA from the blood cell samples. The library was generated by the immunoSEQ multiplex PCR assay. For the multiplex PCR, a mixture combining 60 forward primers for TCR Vbeta segments and 13 reverse primers for TCR Jbeta segments was used. The CDR3 region of rearranged TCR beta genes was amplified from genomic DNA by a multiplex PCR assay. The Illumina HiSeq System was used to sequence the amplified TCR beta libraries as 87-base-pair reads. The study's processing was this. A later analysis tallied 75 million to 95 million unique TCR beta chains across the 660 or so repertoires, and around 10 million of those chains were shared by two or more donors. A nearest-neighbor algorithm error-corrected the raw reads and collapsed the reads into unique sequences, merging closely related sequences to remove PCR and sequencing errors. V, D and J gene segments were assigned by aligning CDR3 sequences to IMGT reference sequences. For a sequence to be retained, a match of at least six nucleotides to both a V gene segment and a J gene segment was required. Rearrangements were called productive when the CDR3 lacked stop codons and stayed in frame with V and J; all others were non-productive. Following IMGT convention, CDR3 was defined as the stretch from the second conserved V-encoded cysteine up to the conserved J-encoded phenylalanine. In an earlier analysis of around 600 of the donors, sequences lacking an unambiguous match to a single V gene segment were excluded. In an earlier analysis of more than 500 of the donors, a V segment was called functional when productive rearrangements were above 56.7%, and segregating when the standard deviation between donors exceeded 5%. To diagnose cytomegalovirus status from the catalog of TCR beta chain sequences, a statistical classification framework was built. In a later analysis, V and J genes were assigned by comparing TCR nucleotide sequences against IMGT/GENE-DB human TR gene sequences. The TCRdist pipeline was used in a later analysis to assign CDR3 sequences and most-parsimonious VDJ recombination scenarios. A later analysis defined each TCR beta chain by its CDR3 amino acid sequence plus V-gene family, and excluded reads lacking a unique V-gene family. A later analysis removed several hundred highly shared, low-generation-probability nucleotide sequences to deal with suspected cross-contamination and a sequencing artifact. A later analysis calculated a clonal expansion index for each public chain from normalized within-repertoire ranks of inferred template counts. In a later analysis, generation probabilities were computed using a VDJ recombination model fitted to out-of-frame rearrangements, and the results were checked against IGoR. In a later analysis, hypergeometric tests were used to score TCR-TCR, TCR-HLA and TCR-CMV co-occurrence, with a repertoire-size bias correction applied to TCR pairs. In a later analysis, false discovery rates were estimated by permuting HLA or CMV assignments 20 times. In a later analysis, co-occurring TCRs were grouped using DBSCAN, with TCRdist sequence similarity added in when clustering inside HLA-allele-positive subsets. For co-occurrence clustering, repertoires with fewer than 30,000 or more than 120,000 public chains were excluded, along with roughly 5 repertoires with anomalous nucleotide sharing. Held by TCRdb, this immuneACCESS table contains in-frame sequences only and omits some clones. Under half of the omission traces to an unresolved V gene where checked; the cause of the rest is unknown. From that table come the V and J calls and clone size; the DNA was used to work out D and trimming. For this sample there are over 95,000 clones; 65% to 75% appear just once. Around 4.3% of the sample is held by the ten biggest clonotypes.

The CDR1 and CDR2 encoded by the germline V gene (reference sequence) are SGHNT and YYREEE. The junction carries 14 bases between V and J, which are trimmed by 4 bases and 4 bases respectively. The CDR3 measures 14 amino acids from cysteine to phenylalanine. Of the read, only the CDR3 DNA is kept; its 42 bases are in frame from base 1. This receptor was obtained from a woman between 40 and 55 years old in good health and CMV-seropositive. The sequence links TRBV5-4 to TRBJ2-5; the D gene is perhaps TRBD1, from 6 matching bases. The sequenced sample was PBMCs. The CDR3 reads as follows: CASSRQGRGETQYF. The DNA sequence follows: TGTGCCAGCAGCCGGCAGGGCAGGGGAGAGACCCAGTACTTC. Reference TRBV5-4 and TRBJ2-5 genes cover what lies past the CDR3, so the full variable domain is ETGVTQSPTHLIKTRGQQVTLRCSSQSGHNTVSWYQQALGQGPQFIFQYYREEENGRGNFPPRFSGLQFPNYSSELNVNALELDDSALYLCASSRQGRGETQYFGPGTRLLVL.